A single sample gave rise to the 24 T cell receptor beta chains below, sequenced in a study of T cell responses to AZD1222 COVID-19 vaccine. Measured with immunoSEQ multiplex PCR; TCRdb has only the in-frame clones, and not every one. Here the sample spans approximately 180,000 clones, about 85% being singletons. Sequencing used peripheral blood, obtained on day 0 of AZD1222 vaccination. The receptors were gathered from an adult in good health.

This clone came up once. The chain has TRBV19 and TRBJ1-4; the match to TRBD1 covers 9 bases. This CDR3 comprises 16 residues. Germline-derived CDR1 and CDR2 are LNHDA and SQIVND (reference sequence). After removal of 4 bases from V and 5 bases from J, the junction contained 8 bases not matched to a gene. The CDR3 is CASSTTGGAGNEKLFF. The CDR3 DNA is TGTGCCAGTAGTACAACAGGGGGCGCGGGCAATGAAAAACTGTTTTTT. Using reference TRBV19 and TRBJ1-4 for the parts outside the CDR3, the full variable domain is DGGITQSPKYLFRKEGQNVTLSCEQNLNHDAMYWYRQDPGQGLRLIYYSQIVNDFQKGDIAEGYSVSREKKESFPLTVTSAQKNPTAFYLCASSTTGGAGNEKLFFGSGTQLSVL.

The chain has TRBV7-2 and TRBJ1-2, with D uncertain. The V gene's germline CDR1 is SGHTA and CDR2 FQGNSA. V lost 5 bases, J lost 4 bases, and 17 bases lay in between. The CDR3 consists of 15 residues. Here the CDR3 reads CASSPPNFRGYGYTF. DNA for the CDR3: TGTGCCAGCAGCCCTCCCAACTTCCGCGGCTATGGCTACACCTTC.

The CDR3 nucleotides are TGTGCCAGCAGCTTAGGGACTAGCGGACCCGTCGGTGAGCAGTTCTTC. It is translated as CASSLGTSGPVGEQFF. The V and J genes are TRBV7-8 and TRBJ2-1; 10 bases align to TRBD2. Per the germline V gene, CDR1 is SGHVS and CDR2 is FQNEAQ. The CDR3 has 16 residues. V lost 1 base and J lost 9; bases outside the gene matches: 9.

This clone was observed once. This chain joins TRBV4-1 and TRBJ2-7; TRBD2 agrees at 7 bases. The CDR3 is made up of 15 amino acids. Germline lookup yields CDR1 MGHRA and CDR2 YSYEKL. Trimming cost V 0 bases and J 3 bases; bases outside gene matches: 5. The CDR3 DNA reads TGCGCCAGCAGCCAAGATCTAGGCGGGAGCTACGAGCAGTACTTC. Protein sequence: CASSQDLGGSYEQYF.

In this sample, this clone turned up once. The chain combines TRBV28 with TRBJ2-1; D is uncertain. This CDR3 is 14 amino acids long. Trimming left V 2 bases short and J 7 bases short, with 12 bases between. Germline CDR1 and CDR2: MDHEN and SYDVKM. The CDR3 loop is CASSLMNLSNEQFF. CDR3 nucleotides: TGTGCCAGCAGTTTAATGAATCTTTCGAATGAGCAGTTCTTC. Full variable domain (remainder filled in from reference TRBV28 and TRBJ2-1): DVKVTQSSRYLVKRTGEKVFLECVQDMDHENMFWYRQDPGLGLRLIYFSYDVKMKEKGDIPEGYSVSREKKERFSLILESASTNQTSMYLCASSLMNLSNEQFFGPGTRLTVL.

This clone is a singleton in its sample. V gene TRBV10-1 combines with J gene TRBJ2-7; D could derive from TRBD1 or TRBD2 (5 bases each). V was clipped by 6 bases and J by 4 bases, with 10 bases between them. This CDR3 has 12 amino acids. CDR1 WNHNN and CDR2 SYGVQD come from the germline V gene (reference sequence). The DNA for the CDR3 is TGCGCCAGCAGAGGAGAGGGGTACGAGCAGTACTTC. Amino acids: CASRGEGYEQYF.

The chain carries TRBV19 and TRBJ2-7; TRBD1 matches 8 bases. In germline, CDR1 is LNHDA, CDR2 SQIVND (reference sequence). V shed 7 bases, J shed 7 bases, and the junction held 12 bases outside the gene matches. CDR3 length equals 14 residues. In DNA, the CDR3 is TGTGCCAGTACCTCTAGGGACAGGTTGGGGGAGCAGTACTTC. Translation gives CASTSRDRLGEQYF.

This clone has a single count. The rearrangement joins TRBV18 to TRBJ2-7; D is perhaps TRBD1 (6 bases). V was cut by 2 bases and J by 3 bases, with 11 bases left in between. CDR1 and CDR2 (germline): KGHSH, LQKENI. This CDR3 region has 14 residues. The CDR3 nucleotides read TGTGCCAGCTCACCAACCCAGGGGAACTACGAGCAGTACTTC. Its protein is CASSPTQGNYEQYF.

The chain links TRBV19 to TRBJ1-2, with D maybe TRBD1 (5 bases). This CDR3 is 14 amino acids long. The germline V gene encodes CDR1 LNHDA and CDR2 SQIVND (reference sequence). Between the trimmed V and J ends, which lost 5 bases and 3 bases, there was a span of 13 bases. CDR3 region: CASSPEAGYYGYTF. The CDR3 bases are TGTGCCAGTAGTCCAGAGGCAGGGTACTATGGCTACACCTTC.

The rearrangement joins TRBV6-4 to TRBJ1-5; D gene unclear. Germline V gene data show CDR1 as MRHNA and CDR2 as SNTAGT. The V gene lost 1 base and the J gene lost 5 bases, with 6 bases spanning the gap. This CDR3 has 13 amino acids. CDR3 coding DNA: TGTGCCAGCAGTGACTACCTAGATCAGCCCCAGCATTTT. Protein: CASSDYLDQPQHF.

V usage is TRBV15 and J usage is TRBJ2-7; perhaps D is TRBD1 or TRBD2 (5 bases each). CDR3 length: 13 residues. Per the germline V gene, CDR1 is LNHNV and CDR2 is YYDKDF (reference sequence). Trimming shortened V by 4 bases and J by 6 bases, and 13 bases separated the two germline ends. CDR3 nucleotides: TGTGCCACCAGCACCCTTGGGGGTTTCGAGCAGTACTTC. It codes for CATSTLGGFEQYF. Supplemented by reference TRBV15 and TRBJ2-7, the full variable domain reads DAMVIQNPRYQVTQFGKPVTLSCSQTLNHNVMYWYQQKSSQAPKLLFHYYDKDFNNEADTPDNFQSRRPNTSFCFLDIRSPGLGDTAMYLCATSTLGGFEQYFGPGTRLTVT.

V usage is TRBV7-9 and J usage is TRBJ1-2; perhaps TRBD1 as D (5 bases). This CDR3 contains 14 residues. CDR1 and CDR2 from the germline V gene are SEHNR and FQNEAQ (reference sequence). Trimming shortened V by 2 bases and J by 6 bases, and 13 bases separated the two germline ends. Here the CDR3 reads CASSLYRGSDGYTF. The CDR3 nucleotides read TGTGCCAGCAGCTTATACCGGGGGTCCGATGGCTACACCTTC. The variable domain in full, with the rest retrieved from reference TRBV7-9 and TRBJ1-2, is DTGVSQNPRHKITKRGQNVTFRCDPISEHNRLYWYRQTLGQGPEFLTYFQNEAQLEKSRLLSDRFSAERPKGSFSTLEIQRTEQGDSAMYLCASSLYRGSDGYTFGSGTRLTVV.

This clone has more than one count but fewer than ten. CDR3 nucleotide sequence: TGTGCCAGCAGCGACAACCTAGAACCCCTCCACTTT. Encoded protein: CASSDNLEPLHF. The chain joins TRBV7-9 to TRBJ1-6; D gene uncertain. CDR1 SEHNR and CDR2 FQNEAQ come from the germline V gene (reference sequence). V was cut by 5 bases and J by 12 bases, with 11 bases left in between. CDR3 length: 12 residues.

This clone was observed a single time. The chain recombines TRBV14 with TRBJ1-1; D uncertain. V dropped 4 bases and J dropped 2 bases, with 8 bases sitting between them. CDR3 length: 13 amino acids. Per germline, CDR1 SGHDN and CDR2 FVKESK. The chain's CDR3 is CASSPSLNTEAFF. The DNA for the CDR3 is TGTGCCAGCAGCCCCTCACTTAACACTGAAGCTTTCTTT.

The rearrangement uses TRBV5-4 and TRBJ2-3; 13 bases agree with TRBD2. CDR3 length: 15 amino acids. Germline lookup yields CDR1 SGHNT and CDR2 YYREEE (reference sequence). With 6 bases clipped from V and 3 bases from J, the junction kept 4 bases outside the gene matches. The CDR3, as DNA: TGTGCCAGCACCTGGGGACTAGCGGGGACAGATACGCAGTATTTT. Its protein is CASTWGLAGTDTQYF.

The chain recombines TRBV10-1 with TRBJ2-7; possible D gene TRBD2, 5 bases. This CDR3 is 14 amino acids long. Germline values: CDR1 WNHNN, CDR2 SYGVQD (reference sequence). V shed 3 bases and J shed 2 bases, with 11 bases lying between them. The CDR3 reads CASSDVDSPYEQYF. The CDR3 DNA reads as TGCGCCAGCAGTGACGTGGACTCCCCCTACGAGCAGTACTTC.

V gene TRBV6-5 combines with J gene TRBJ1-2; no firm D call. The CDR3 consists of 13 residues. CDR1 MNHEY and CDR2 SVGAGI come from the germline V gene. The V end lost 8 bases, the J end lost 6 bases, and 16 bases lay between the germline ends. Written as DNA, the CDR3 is TGTGCCAGCGCGGGGATCCAAAAGGATGGCTACACCTTC. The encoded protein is CASAGIQKDGYTF.

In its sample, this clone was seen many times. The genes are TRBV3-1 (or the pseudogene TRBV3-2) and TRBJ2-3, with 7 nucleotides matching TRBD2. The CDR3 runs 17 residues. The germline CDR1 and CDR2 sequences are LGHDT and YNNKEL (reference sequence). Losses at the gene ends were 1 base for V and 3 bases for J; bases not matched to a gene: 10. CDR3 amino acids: CASSQAGGSARTDTQYF. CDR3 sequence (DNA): TGTGCCAGCAGCCAAGCGGGCGGGAGTGCAAGAACAGATACGCAGTATTTT.

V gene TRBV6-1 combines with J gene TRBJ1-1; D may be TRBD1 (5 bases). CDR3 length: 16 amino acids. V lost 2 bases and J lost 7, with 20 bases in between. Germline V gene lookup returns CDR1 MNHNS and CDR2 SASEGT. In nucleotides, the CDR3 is TGTGCCAGCAGTGAAAGGCGCGGGGGACTTGGACTTGAAGCTTTCTTT. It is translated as CASSERRGGLGLEAFF.

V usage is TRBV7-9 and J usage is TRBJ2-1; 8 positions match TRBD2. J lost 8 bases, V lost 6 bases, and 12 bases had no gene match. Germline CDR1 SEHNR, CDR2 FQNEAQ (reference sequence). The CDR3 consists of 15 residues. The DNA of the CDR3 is TGTGCCAGCAGTAATCCAGCGGGAGTCTCCCATGAGCAGTTCTTC. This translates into CASSNPAGVSHEQFF.

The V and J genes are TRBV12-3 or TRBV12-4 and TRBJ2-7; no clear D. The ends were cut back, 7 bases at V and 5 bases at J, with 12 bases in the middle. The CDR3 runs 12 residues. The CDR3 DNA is TGTGCCAGCACTAATGCCTGGAACGAGCAGTACTTC. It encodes CASTNAWNEQYF.

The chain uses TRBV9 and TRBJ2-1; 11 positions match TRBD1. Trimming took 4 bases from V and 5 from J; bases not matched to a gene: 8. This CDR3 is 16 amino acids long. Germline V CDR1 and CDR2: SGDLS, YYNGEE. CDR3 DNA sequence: TGTGCCAGCAGCACTCCTGGGACAGGGGGTAACAATGAGCAGTTCTTC. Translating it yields CASSTPGTGGNNEQFF.

The CDR3 sequence: CASSLGGTRGYEQYF. In DNA form, the CDR3 reads TGTGCCAGCAGCTTAGGGGGGACTAGAGGGTACGAGCAGTACTTC. The rearrangement joins TRBV7-2 to TRBJ2-7; 8 nucleotides line up with TRBD2. V dropped 1 base and J dropped 4; count of bases not matched to a gene: 6. The germline gives CDR1 SGHTA, CDR2 FQGNSA. This CDR3 region has 15 residues.

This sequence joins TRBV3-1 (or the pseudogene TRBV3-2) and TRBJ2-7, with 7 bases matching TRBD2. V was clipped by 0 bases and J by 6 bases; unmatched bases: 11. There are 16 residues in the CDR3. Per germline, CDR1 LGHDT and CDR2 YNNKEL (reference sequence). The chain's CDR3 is CASSQDQRDGGVEQYF. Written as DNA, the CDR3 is TGTGCCAGCAGCCAAGATCAGCGGGACGGAGGGGTCGAGCAGTACTTC.